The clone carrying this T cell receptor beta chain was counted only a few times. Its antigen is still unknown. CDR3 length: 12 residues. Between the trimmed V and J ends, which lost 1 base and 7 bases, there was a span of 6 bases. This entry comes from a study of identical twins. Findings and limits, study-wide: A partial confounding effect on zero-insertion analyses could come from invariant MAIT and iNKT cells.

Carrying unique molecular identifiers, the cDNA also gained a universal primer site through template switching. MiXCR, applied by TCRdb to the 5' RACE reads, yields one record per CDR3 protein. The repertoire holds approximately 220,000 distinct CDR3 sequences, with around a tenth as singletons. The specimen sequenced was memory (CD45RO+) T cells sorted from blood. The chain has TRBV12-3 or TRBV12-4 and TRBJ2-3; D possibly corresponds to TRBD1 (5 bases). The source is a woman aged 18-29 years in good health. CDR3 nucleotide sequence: TGTGCCAGCAGTTTAGAGGGGTATACGCAGTATTTT. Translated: CASSLEGYTQYF.